The TCR beta chain under discussion was sequenced for a study of T cells in Graves' hyperthyroidism and ophthalmopathy. CDR3 size: 14 residues. From germline, CDR1 is KGHSH and CDR2 LQKENI. Points on this clonotype: Possible read error: a much larger clone is one base away.

TCR beta CDR3 sequences were amplified from RNA transcripts. Initially, a first-round RT-PCR of the TCR CDR3 employed the HTBI primer set. TCRdb processed the multiplex PCR reads anew with MiXCR; each CDR3 protein has one entry. The sample shows approximately 600,000 distinct CDR3 sequences, under 25% of them seen only once. Diagnoses used clinical symptoms, serum thyroxine and TRAb, thyroid ultrasound and orbital computed tomography. The chain links TRBV18 to TRBJ2-3; D is unresolved. The sequenced sample was blood. The receptor was derived from a man aged 25 to 40 with Graves' ophthalmopathy. The CDR3 DNA is TGTGCCAGCTCACCCTCCCGACACACAGATGCGCAGTATTTT. Translating gives CASSPSRHTDAQYF.